This T cell receptor beta chain was found in a study of molecular identifiers for immune sequencing clone quantification. Study-wide background: The replicate experiment used RNA from roughly 20,000 or 100,000 naive CD8 cells. This RNA was split into five aliquots, and four of them were sequenced. Notes on the study in general: Barcodes shared by identical TCR molecules could lead to underestimated sizes of highly expanded clones.

The ends were cut back, 2 bases at V and 4 bases at J, with 5 bases in the middle. Germline V gene data show CDR1 as MNHEY and CDR2 as SVGAGI. The CDR3 has 12 residues. Preparation of the bulk TCR libraries relied on previously described methods and listed TCR primers. TCRdb processed the PCR reads anew with MiXCR; each CDR3 protein has one entry. The table shows just under 650,000 distinct CDR3 sequences, with 15% to 20% occurring only once. About this clonotype: As yet, its antigen is unknown.

The rearrangement links TRBV6-5 to TRBJ1-2; D is unclear. The TCR originated in a human donor in good health. Some libraries in this study had Jurkat cell RNA spiked in. The specimen sequenced was naive CD8+ T cells from blood, with Jurkat cell RNA spiked in. The subset here: FACS-sorted CD8+CD4-CCR7+CD45RA+ naive T cells. CDR3 sequence (DNA): TGTGCCAGCAGTTACGACGGCTATGGCTACACCTTC. Translating gives CASSYDGYGYTF.